These 18 T cell receptor beta chains share one sample of origin, sequenced in a study of cytomegalovirus exposure and HLA in healthy donors. The PCR had 60 Vbeta and 13 Jbeta primers. Some clones are missing from TCRdb's copy, which holds only in-frame ones; the method was immunoSEQ multiplex PCR. This sample has some 170,000 clones, with 72% found just once. Sequenced input: PBMCs. The receptors originated from a human donor in good health.

The CDR3 DNA reads TGTGCCAGCAGTAGACCTCCGGGACAGGGGTATAATTCACCCCTCCACTTT. It codes for CASSRPPGQGYNSPLHF. The V call is TRBV2, the J call TRBJ1-6; 10 bases map to TRBD1. V was clipped by 5 bases and J by 4 bases; unmatched bases: 8. CDR1 is SNHLY and CDR2 is FYNNEI in the germline V gene. The length of the CDR3 is 17 residues.

The rearrangement links TRBV6-1 to TRBJ2-1; D is possibly TRBD1 (6 bases). From germline, CDR1 is MNHNS and CDR2 SASEGT. With 1 base removed from V and 4 bases from J, the gap between germline ends came to 11 bases. The CDR3 has 15 amino acids. CDR3 DNA sequence: TGTGCCAGCAGTGAAGTTGGGGGCCGGTACAATGAGCAGTTCTTC. Encoded protein: CASSEVGGRYNEQFF.

The V and J genes are TRBV29-1 and TRBJ2-5; 7 bases line up with TRBD1. With the DNA end fitting TRBJ2-7 better, the J assignment may be wrong. The CDR3 runs to 12 residues. Germline V gene data show CDR1 as SQVTM and CDR2 as ANQGSEA. The CDR3 DNA reads as TGCAGCGCAAAGACAGGGCGGAACGAGCAGTACTTC. Amino acids: CSAKTGRNEQYF.

The chain carries TRBV13 and TRBJ1-5, with D tentatively TRBD1 (5 bases). Germline assignment: CDR1 PRHDT and CDR2 FYEKMQ (reference sequence). Trimming pared 3 bases from V and 6 bases from J, leaving 9 bases between. The CDR3 has 13 amino acids. The CDR3, as DNA: TGTGCCAGCAGCTTGGGGCCAGGTCAGCCCCAGCATTTT. Protein product: CASSLGPGQPQHF.

The rearrangement joins TRBV7-9 to TRBJ2-2; possible D gene TRBD2, 5 bases. Germline lookup yields CDR1 SEHNR and CDR2 FQNEAQ (reference sequence). Between the trimmed V and J ends, which lost 4 bases and 0 bases, there was a span of 12 bases. The CDR3 spans 16 residues. CDR3 protein: CASSSWEWANTGELFF. In nucleotides, the CDR3 is TGTGCCAGCAGCTCCTGGGAGTGGGCGAACACCGGGGAGCTGTTTTTT.

The chain joins TRBV5-1 to TRBJ1-1; D unresolved. Deletions cut 5 bases from V and 2 bases from J, with 4 bases between. The germline V gene encodes CDR1 SGHRS and CDR2 YFSETQ. The CDR3 totals 11 residues. DNA for the CDR3: TGCGCCAGCAGTTCTAACACTGAAGCTTTCTTT. This encodes CASSSNTEAFF.

The genes are TRBV11-2 and TRBJ1-2; maybe TRBD1 (5 bases). Germline V lookup: CDR1 SGHAT, CDR2 FQNNGV. V lost 3 bases to trimming and J lost 0 bases, with 11 bases between them. This CDR3 comprises 15 residues. Written as DNA, the CDR3 is TGTGCCAGCAGCTTGGGGACTTCAGCTAACTATGGCTACACCTTC. Its protein is CASSLGTSANYGYTF.

As regards this clone: A read error may produce the germline difference seen at one junction end. The chain joins TRBV7-7 to TRBJ2-2; TRBD2 aligns across 12 bases. The CDR3 has 15 residues. Germline V gene lookup returns CDR1 SSHAT and CDR2 FNYEAQ (reference sequence). Here the CDR3 DNA reads TGTGCTAGCAGCTATGGGACTAGCGGGACCGGGGAGCTGTTTTTT. Encoded protein: CASSYGTSGTGELFF.

The genes are TRBV6-5 and TRBJ2-4, with a possible D match to TRBD1 (5 bases). The CDR3 is made up of 16 amino acids. Germline assignment: CDR1 MNHEY and CDR2 SVGAGI. V was cut by 4 bases and J by 0 bases, with 13 bases left in between. The CDR3 spells CASSSVGHIAKNIQYF. In nucleotides, the CDR3 is TGTGCCAGCAGTTCCGTCGGACACATAGCCAAAAACATTCAGTACTTC.

The V and J genes are TRBV27 and TRBJ1-5; D gene uncertain. The V and J ends lost 5 bases and 6 bases respectively, with 17 bases between them. CDR3 length: 15 residues. From germline, CDR1 is MNHEY and CDR2 SMNVEV (reference sequence). CDR3 region: CASSPGAGIGQPQHF. CDR3 bases: TGTGCCAGCAGTCCCGGCGCAGGTATCGGTCAGCCCCAGCATTTT.

The V call is TRBV7-9, the J call TRBJ1-2; TRBD1 agrees at 8 bases. With V trimmed by 3 bases and J by 3 bases, 0 bases remained unmatched. This CDR3 comprises 13 residues. Looked up from germline, CDR1 is SEHNR and CDR2 is FQNEAQ (reference sequence). The CDR3 is CASSLGQDYGYTF. The CDR3 region has the DNA TGTGCCAGCAGCTTGGGACAGGACTATGGCTACACCTTC.

The chain recombines TRBV5-6 with TRBJ2-1, with TRBD2 identical over 8 bases. V lost 4 bases, J lost 4 bases, and 4 bases stayed unmatched. The germline gives CDR1 SGHDT, CDR2 YYEEEE. The CDR3 is 14 residues long. In nucleotides, the CDR3 is TGTGCCAGCAGCAGTAGCGGGATTTACAATGAGCAGTTCTTC. Translation: CASSSSGIYNEQFF. The full variable domain, with the rest looked up from reference TRBV5-6 and TRBJ2-1, is DAGVTQSPTHLIKTRGQQVTLRCSPKSGHDTVSWYQQALGQGPQFIFQYYEEEERQRGNFPDRFSGHQFPNYSSELNVNALLLGDSALYLCASSSSGIYNEQFFGPGTRLTVL.

The chain joins TRBV5-4 to TRBJ2-3; TRBD2 agrees at 10 bases. The V segment lost 4 bases and the J segment 7 bases; nucleotides outside the gene matches: 9. Germline V CDR1 and CDR2: SGHNT, YYREEE (reference sequence). The CDR3 has 15 amino acids. The CDR3 DNA is TGTGCCAGCAGCCCCCCGGGACTAGCGAGCAATACGCAGTATTTT. This gives the protein CASSPPGLASNTQYF.

This clone was recorded a few times. This chain joins TRBV4-1 and TRBJ1-1; D gene unclear. The CDR3 consists of 14 residues. The germline V and J ends were trimmed by 0 bases and 3 bases, with 8 bases remaining between them. CDR1 is MGHRA and CDR2 is YSYEKL in the germline V gene. The CDR3 region has the DNA TGCGCCAGCAGCCAAGAGGACTTGGACACTGAAGCTTTCTTT. It specifies CASSQEDLDTEAFF.

As DNA, the CDR3 is TGTGCCAGCAGGTTGTACCGCCGGACAGGGGGAGATGGCTACACCTTC. Encoded protein: CASRLYRRTGGDGYTF. The V gene is TRBV5-4, the J gene TRBJ1-2; 10 positions match TRBD1. Germline V CDR1 and CDR2: SGHNT, YYREEE (reference sequence). This CDR3 comprises 16 residues. V lost 5 bases to trimming and J lost 6 bases; unmatched junction nucleotides: 13.

The chain links TRBV27 to TRBJ1-1; the D is unclear. Germline V gene data show CDR1 as MNHEY and CDR2 as SMNVEV (reference sequence). The CDR3 spans 12 residues. V was clipped by 7 bases and J by 9 bases, with 15 bases between them. CDR3 bases: TGTGCCAGCAAGCGGGCCCGAACTAAAGCTTTCTTT. This translates into CASKRARTKAFF.

The CDR3 region is CASSLARDRGYEQYF. The CDR3 DNA follows: TGTGCCAGCAGCTTAGCGAGGGACAGGGGTTACGAGCAGTACTTC. The chain is built from TRBV7-9 and TRBJ2-7, with 10 nucleotides matching TRBD1. The CDR3 has 15 amino acids. Germline V gene sequence: CDR1 SEHNR, CDR2 FQNEAQ (reference sequence). Trimming at V came to 0 bases and at J to 4 bases, leaving 3 bases not matched to a gene.

Notes on this clone: The sample carries other DNA sequences with the same CDR3. CDR3 nucleotides: TGTGCCAGTAGTATAAGGGGGACTGAAGCTTTCTTT. Its protein product is CASSIRGTEAFF. This chain joins TRBV19 and TRBJ1-1, with D perhaps TRBD1 (6 bases). The V gene lost 2 bases and the J gene lost 5 bases, with 6 bases spanning the gap. The CDR3 is made up of 12 amino acids. From germline, CDR1 is LNHDA and CDR2 SQIVND (reference sequence).